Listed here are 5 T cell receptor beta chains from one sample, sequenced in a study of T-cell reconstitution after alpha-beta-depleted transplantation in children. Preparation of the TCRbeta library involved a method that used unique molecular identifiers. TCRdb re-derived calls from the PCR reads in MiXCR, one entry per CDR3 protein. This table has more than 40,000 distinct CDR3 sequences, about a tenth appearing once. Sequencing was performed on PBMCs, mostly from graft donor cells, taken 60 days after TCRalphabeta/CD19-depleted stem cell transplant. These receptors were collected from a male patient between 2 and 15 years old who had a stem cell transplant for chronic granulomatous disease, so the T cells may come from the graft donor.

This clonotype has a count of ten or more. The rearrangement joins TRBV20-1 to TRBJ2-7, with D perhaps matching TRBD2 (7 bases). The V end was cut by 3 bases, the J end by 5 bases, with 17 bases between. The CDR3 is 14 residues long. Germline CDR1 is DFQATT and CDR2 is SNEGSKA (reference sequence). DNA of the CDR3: TGCAGTGCTAGTGGGGGGGCGGGGGTCGACGAGCAGTACTTC. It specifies CSASGGAGVDEQYF.

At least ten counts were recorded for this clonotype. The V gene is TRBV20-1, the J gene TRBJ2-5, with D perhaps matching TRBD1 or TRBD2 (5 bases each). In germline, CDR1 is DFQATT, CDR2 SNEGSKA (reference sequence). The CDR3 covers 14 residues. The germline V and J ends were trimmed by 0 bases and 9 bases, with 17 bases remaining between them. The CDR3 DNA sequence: TGCAGTGCTAGAGATGAGGGACCCGTGATGGCCCAGTACTTC. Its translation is CSARDEGPVMAQYF.

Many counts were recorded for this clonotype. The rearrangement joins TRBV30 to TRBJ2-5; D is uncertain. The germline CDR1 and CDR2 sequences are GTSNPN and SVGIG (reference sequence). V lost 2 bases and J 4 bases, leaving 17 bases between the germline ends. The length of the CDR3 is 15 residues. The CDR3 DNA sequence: TGTGCCTGGAGTACACGACAAACCCCCTCAGAGACCCAGTACTTC. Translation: CAWSTRQTPSETQYF.

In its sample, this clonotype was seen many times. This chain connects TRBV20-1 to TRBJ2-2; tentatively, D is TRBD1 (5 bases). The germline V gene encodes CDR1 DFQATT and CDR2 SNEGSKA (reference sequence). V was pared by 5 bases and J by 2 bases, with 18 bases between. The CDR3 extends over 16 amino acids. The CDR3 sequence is CSALTLMQGNTGELFF. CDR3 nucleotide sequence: TGCAGTGCTTTAACCCTGATGCAGGGAAACACCGGGGAGCTGTTTTTT.

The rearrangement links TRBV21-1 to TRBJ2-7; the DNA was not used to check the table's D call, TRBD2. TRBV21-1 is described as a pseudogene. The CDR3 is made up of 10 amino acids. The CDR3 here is CASSKMGDYV. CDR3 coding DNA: TGTGCCAGCAGCAAGATGGGGGACTATGTC.